This T cell receptor beta chain stems from a study of T cell responses to AZD1222 COVID-19 vaccine (TCRdb year 2021). Looking at the study overall: AZD1222 recipients with second doses at about 4 weeks or about 12 weeks were pooled, because spike-specific TCR depth and breadth did not differ between schedules. Trial participants were enrolled by age into 18-55, 56-69 and 70-plus year subgroups, with roughly 150, 30 and 60 TCR-sequenced participants respectively. A total of over 230 trial participants underwent TCR sequencing, of whom 207 received two doses of AZD1222 and some 25 received two doses of the MenACWY control vaccine. On the study overall, not on this receptor specifically: After two AZD1222 doses, spike-specific TCR breadth and depth were significantly higher than at day 0 and than in MenACWY recipients. The vaccine-associated CD4 TCRs covered the entire spike protein, and the dominant responses fell in regions 160-218 and 743-854. Most participants were white British and females outnumbered males, and the authors suggested that clonal diversity may have been underestimated. Conclusions about previously exposed vaccinees are limited because only 5 or 6 AZD1222 recipients were SARS-CoV-2 seropositive at baseline. Reportedly, almost half of the unique spike-specific TCRs recognized epitopes lying outside the regions that are mutated in the B.1.351 and B.1.1.7 variants. No day 14 peak-response samples were available, so repertoires were characterized only after the peak T cell response. The 56-69-year group was small, and its depth increase did not reach significance, likely because of low power.

The CDR3 regions of human TCRbeta chains were subjected to immunosequencing. The original methods were these. Repertoire TCRs were matched against a reference library of SARS-CoV-2-specific TCRs generated with the MIRA antigen-specificity platform. Breadth was defined as the fraction of unique TCRs that were SARS-CoV-2-associated. Depth was defined as the fraction of total T cells that were SARS-CoV-2-associated. Using the MIRA data, every spike-specific TCR was mapped to the spike region that the TCR reacted to and assigned to either a CD4 or a CD8 class. Log10-transformed breadth and depth values were compared by one-way ANOVA with Sidak's multiple comparisons tests. TCRdb provides this immuneACCESS table in a form limited to in-frame rearrangements. Some clones are lacking; in checked studies, under half of them reflect an unresolved V gene, and why the rest are absent is not known. V, J and clone size reflect that table, while D and trimming were determined from the DNA. Across this sample there are tens of thousands of clones, with around 80% seen only once. 15% to 20% of the sample goes to the ten largest clones.

Concerning this clone: No cognate antigen has been identified for it. There are no base qualities to consult, and no much larger clone falls within one base.

What the time point label conveys for this sample: baseline before first vaccination. Samples from vaccinated people were obtained from the UK trials COV001 and COV002, which included a single-blind randomized controlled phase 2/3 trial of AZD1222 (ChAdOx1 nCoV-19) in healthy adults. Trial participant PBMC samples were collected at day 0 and day 28 after the second dose for TCRbeta chain sequencing. From the cysteine through the phenylalanine, the CDR3 covers 14 amino acids. Just CDR3 DNA is preserved here, 42 bases in frame from base 1. The germline V gene provides CDR1 MNHEY and CDR2 SVGAGI. Trimming leaves V shorter by 6 bases and J shorter by 3 bases, with the junction holding 7 bases beyond the gene matches.

The rearrangement joined TRBV6-5 to TRBJ1-1; 7 bases in the junction line up with TRBD1. This TCR was recovered from an adult in good health. The material sequenced was peripheral blood, taken on day 0 of AZD1222 vaccination. CDR3 sequence: CASRSQGGDTEAFF. Read as DNA, the sequence is TGTGCCAGCAGGTCCCAGGGGGGGGACACTGAAGCTTTCTTT.